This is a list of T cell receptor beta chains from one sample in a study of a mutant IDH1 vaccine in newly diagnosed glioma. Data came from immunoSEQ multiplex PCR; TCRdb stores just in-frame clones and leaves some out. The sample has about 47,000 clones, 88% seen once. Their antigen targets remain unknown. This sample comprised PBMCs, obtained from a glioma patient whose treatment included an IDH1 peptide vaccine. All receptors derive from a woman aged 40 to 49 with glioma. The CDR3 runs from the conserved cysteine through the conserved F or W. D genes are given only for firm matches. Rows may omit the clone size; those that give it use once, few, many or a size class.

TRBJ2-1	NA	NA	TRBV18	CASSPQNEQFF	TGTGCCAGCTCACCACAAAATGAGCAGTTCTTC
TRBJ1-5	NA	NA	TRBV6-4	CASSSNSNQPQHF	TGTGCCAGCAGCTCAAATAGCAATCAGCCCCAGCATTTT
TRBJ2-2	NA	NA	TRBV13	CASSAPQRANTGELFF	TGTGCCAGCAGCGCCCCTCAGCGGGCGAACACCGGGGAGCTGTTTTTT
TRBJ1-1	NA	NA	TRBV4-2	CASSQDGAGWGTEAFF	TGTGCCAGCAGCCAAGATGGGGCAGGGTGGGGAACTGAAGCTTTCTTT
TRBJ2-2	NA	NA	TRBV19	CASSGSGFRTGELFF	TGTGCCAGTAGTGGTTCTGGGTTTAGAACCGGGGAGCTGTTTTTT
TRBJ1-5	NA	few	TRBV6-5	CASSPRSGNQPQHF	TGTGCCAGCAGTCCTCGTAGTGGGAATCAGCCCCAGCATTTT
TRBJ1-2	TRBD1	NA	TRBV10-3	CAISESGRTGGGYTF	TGTGCCATCAGTGAGTCAGGCAGGACAGGGGGCGGCTACACCTTC
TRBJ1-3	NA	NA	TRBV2	CASSAQKDTIYF	TGTGCCAGCAGTGCACAGAAGGACACCATATATTTT
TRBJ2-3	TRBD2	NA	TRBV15	CATSSPPGGGRADTQYF	TGTGCCACCAGCAGTCCCCCTGGGGGGGGAAGAGCGGATACGCAGTATTTT
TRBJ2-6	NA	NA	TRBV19	CASSPYSSGANVLTF	TGTGCCAGTAGTCCTTACAGCTCTGGGGCCAACGTCCTGACTTTC
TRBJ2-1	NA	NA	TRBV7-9	CASSLGLAHEQFF	TGTGCCAGCAGCTTAGGGCTAGCTCATGAGCAGTTCTTC
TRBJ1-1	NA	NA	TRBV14	CASSQARGGTAEAFF	TGTGCCAGCAGCCAAGCTCGGGGTGGAACCGCTGAAGCTTTCTTT
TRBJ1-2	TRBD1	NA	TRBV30	CAWSVGDRVGYTF	TGTGCCTGGAGTGTAGGGGACAGGGTTGGCTACACCTTC
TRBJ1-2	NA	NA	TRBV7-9	CASSPGGLHGYTF	TGTGCCAGCAGCCCTGGCGGTTTACATGGCTACACCTTC
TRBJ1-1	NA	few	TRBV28	CASSFGFRKAFF	TGTGCCAGCAGTTTTGGGTTTAGGAAAGCTTTCTTT
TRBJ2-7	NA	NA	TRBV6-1	CASSEYGNEQYF	TGTGCCAGCAGTGAATACGGGAACGAGCAGTACTTC
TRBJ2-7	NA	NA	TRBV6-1	CASSWDRYEQYF	TGTGCCAGCAGTTGGGACCGGTACGAGCAGTACTTC
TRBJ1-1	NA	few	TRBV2	CASRYSDKLTEAFF	TGTGCCAGCAGGTATTCGGACAAGCTCACTGAAGCTTTCTTT
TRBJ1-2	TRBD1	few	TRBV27	CASRPWTGGDSYGYTF	TGTGCCAGCAGACCTTGGACAGGGGGCGATAGCTATGGCTACACCTTC
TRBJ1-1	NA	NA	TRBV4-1	CASSQGREGTEAFF	TGCGCCAGCAGCCAGGGCAGGGAGGGCACTGAAGCTTTCTTT
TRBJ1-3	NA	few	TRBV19	CASCTLSGNTIYF	TGTGCCTCGTGCACTCTCTCTGGAAACACCATATATTTT
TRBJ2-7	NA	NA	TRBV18	CASSPDPYEQYF	TGTGCCAGCTCACCAGACCCTTACGAGCAGTACTTC
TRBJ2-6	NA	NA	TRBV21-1	CASSNTGYSGANVLTF	TGTGCCAGCAGCAATACAGGTTACTCTGGGGCCAACGTCCTGACTTTC
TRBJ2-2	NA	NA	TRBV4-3	CASSQDWASNTGELFF	TGCGCCAGCAGCCAAGATTGGGCCTCAAACACCGGGGAGCTGTTTTTT
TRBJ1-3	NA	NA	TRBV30	CAWSEYSGNTIYF	TGTGCCTGGAGCGAATACTCTGGAAACACCATATATTTT
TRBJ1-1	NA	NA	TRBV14	CASSQGATEAFF	TGTGCCAGCAGCCAAGGAGCCACTGAAGCTTTCTTT
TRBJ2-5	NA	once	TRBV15	CATSRDQGETQYF	TGTGCCACCAGCAGAGATCAGGGAGAGACCCAGTACTTC
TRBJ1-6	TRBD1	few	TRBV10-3	CAASRDRAGGGSPLHF	TGTGCCGCAAGCAGGGACAGGGCGGGAGGTGGATCACCCCTCCACTTT
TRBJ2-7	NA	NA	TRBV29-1	CSVSGTSYEQYF	TGCAGCGTTTCCGGGACCAGCTACGAGCAGTACTTC
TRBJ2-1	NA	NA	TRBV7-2	CASSPAGTGRNEQFF	TGTGCCAGCAGCCCAGCCGGGACTGGGAGAAATGAGCAGTTCTTC
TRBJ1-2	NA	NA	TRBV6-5	CASSYREINYGYTF	TGTGCCAGCAGCTACAGGGAGATTAACTATGGCTACACCTTC
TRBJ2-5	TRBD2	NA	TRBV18	CASRPVAGELETQYF	TGTGCCAGTCGCCCCGTAGCGGGAGAACTTGAGACCCAGTACTTC
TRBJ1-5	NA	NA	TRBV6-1	CASSEFPSGNQPQHF	TGTGCCAGCAGTGAATTTCCTTCGGGGAATCAGCCCCAGCATTTT
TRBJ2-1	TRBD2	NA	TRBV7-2	CASSFTGTSGNNEQFF	TGTGCCAGCAGCTTTACCGGGACTAGCGGCAACAATGAGCAGTTCTTC
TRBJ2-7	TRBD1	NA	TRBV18	CASSPSTGGLYEQYF	TGTGCCAGCTCACCATCCACAGGGGGACTCTACGAGCAGTACTTC
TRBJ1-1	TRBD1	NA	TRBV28	CASRPGQGYTEAFF	TGTGCCAGCAGACCCGGACAGGGGTACACTGAAGCTTTCTTT
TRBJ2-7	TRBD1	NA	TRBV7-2	CASSSGTGVEQYF	TGTGCCAGCAGCTCCGGGACAGGGGTCGAGCAGTACTTC
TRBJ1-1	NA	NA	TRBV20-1	CSAGGRAFF	TGCAGTGCTGGGGGCAGAGCTTTCTTT
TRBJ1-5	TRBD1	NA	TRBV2	CASSEGGGGNQPQHF	TGTGCCAGCAGTGAAGGAGGGGGCGGCAATCAGCCCCAGCATTTT
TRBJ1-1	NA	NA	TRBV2	CASSDLTERNTEAFF	TGTGCCAGCAGTGACCTGACAGAGAGGAACACTGAAGCTTTCTTT
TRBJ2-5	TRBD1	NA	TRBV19	CASSSDRQETQYF	TGTGCCAGTAGTTCGGACAGGCAAGAGACCCAGTACTTC
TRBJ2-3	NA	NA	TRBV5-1	CASSFGTEQDTQYF	TGCGCCAGCAGCTTTGGGACGGAGCAAGATACGCAGTATTTT
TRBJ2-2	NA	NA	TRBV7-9	CASSPPLGELFF	TGTGCCAGCAGTCCTCCCCTCGGGGAGCTGTTTTTT
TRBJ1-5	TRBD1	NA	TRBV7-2	CASSSETTGGGQPQHF	TGTGCCAGCAGCTCAGAAACGACAGGGGGCGGGCAGCCCCAGCATTTT
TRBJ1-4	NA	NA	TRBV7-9	CASSLTTTNEKLFF	TGTGCCAGCAGCTTAACTACAACTAATGAAAAACTGTTTTTT
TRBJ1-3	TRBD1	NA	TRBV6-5	CASSYSTGAGNTIYF	TGTGCCAGCAGTTACTCGACAGGGGCTGGAAACACCATATATTTT